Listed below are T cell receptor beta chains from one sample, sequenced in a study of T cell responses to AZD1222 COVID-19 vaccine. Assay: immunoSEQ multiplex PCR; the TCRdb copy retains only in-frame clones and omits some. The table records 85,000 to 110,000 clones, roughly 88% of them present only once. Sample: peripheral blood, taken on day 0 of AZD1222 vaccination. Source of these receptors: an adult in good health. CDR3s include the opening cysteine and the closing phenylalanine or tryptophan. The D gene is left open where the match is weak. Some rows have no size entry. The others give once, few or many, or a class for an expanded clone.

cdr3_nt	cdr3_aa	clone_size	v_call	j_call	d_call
TGTGCCAGCAGTATCGGACAGTCTAACTATGGCTACACCTTC	CASSIGQSNYGYTF	.	TRBV6-5	TRBJ1-2	.
TGTGCCAGCAGTCCCCGTCCGGGCCAACGTTGGGCCAACGTCCTGACTTTC	CASSPRPGQRWANVLTF	.	TRBV6-6	TRBJ2-6	.
TGTGCCACACGGGGGGATAAGAATGAAAAACTGTTTTTT	CATRGDKNEKLFF	few	TRBV2	TRBJ1-4	.
TGTGCCAGCAGTCCGGGACTAGCGGCAATCTACGAGCAGTACTTC	CASSPGLAAIYEQYF	.	TRBV5-4	TRBJ2-7	TRBD2
TGTGCCAGCAGTCGGGACGTGGCTAGGGAGCAGTACTTC	CASSRDVAREQYF	once	TRBV6-2/TRBV6-3	TRBJ2-7	.
TGTGCCAGCAGCCTAGGATCCGGGACAGTCGGCAATGAGCAGTTCTTC	CASSLGSGTVGNEQFF	.	TRBV7-9	TRBJ2-1	TRBD1
TGTGCCAGCAGCTGGGGACAGGGAGGCACCAGAAAACTGTTTTTT	CASSWGQGGTRKLFF	.	TRBV13	TRBJ1-4	TRBD1
TGTGCCAGCAGTTTATTATTGTCTGGGGCCAACGTCCTGACTTTC	CASSLLLSGANVLTF	.	TRBV28	TRBJ2-6	.
TGTGCCAGTTGTCTTATGGGGAACACTGAAGCTTTCTTT	CASCLMGNTEAFF	.	TRBV28	TRBJ1-1	.
TGCGCCAGCAGCTCCGGGACAGGGTTGACCGGGGAGCTGTTTTTT	CASSSGTGLTGELFF	.	TRBV5-1	TRBJ2-2	TRBD1
TGTGCCAGTGGCGGCCCACAAGAATTCACCGGGGAGCTGTTTTTT	CASGGPQEFTGELFF	.	TRBV6-5	TRBJ2-2	.
TGTGCCAGCAGCGGACAGGGGAGCGACTATGGCTACACCTTC	CASSGQGSDYGYTF	.	TRBV2	TRBJ1-2	TRBD1
TGTGCCAGCAGCCCACCGTCGACAGGCTCTGGAAACACCATATATTTT	CASSPPSTGSGNTIYF	few	TRBV5-4	TRBJ1-3	.
TGTGCCAGCTCGCCAACAGGGATGACTGAAGCTTTCTTT	CASSPTGMTEAFF	.	TRBV18	TRBJ1-1	.
TGTGCCAGCAGTTTAGCTAGCGGGAGTTACGAGCAGTACTTC	CASSLASGSYEQYF	.	TRBV27	TRBJ2-7	TRBD2
TGTGCCAGCAGCGTTGGACCGGGACAGGGAAGGGGCGAGCAGTACTTC	CASSVGPGQGRGEQYF	.	TRBV9	TRBJ2-7	TRBD1
TGTGCCAGCAGCTTAGTTCCTCTTCAGGGCTCCTATAATTCACCCCTCCACTTT	CASSLVPLQGSYNSPLHF	.	TRBV7-2	TRBJ1-6	.
TGTGCCAGCAGTTACGGGGGACTAGCGGGAGCAGAGACCCAGTACTTC	CASSYGGLAGAETQYF	.	TRBV6-5	TRBJ2-5	TRBD2
TGTGCCAGCAGCGTTGGAAACACCGGGGAGCTGTTTTTT	CASSVGNTGELFF	.	TRBV9	TRBJ2-2	.
TGTGCCAGCAGTGCGGACCCCAGGGTCTCGACGAGAAACACCATATATTTT	CASSADPRVSTRNTIYF	.	TRBV2	TRBJ1-3	.
TGCAGTGCTAGAGGGACAGGCGAGCAGTACTTC	CSARGTGEQYF	.	TRBV20-1	TRBJ2-7	TRBD1
TGTGCCAGCTCACCACCGAGTACTGGCGAGCAGTACTTC	CASSPPSTGEQYF	.	TRBV18	TRBJ2-7	.
TGTGCCAGCAGTGGGGACGGTACTAACTATGGCTACACCTTC	CASSGDGTNYGYTF	.	TRBV28	TRBJ1-2	.
TGTGCCAGCACCTTGGAATGGAATGAGCAGTTCTTC	CASTLEWNEQFF	.	TRBV12-3/TRBV12-4	TRBJ2-1	.
TGTGCCAGCAGTATGGGAGATAATGAAAAACTGTTTTTT	CASSMGDNEKLFF	.	TRBV12-3/TRBV12-4	TRBJ1-4	.
TGTGCCAGCCGGGATTTAAATTCACCCCTCCACTTT	CASRDLNSPLHF	.	TRBV19	TRBJ1-6	.
TGTGCCTGGACCGAAGCGGGGTCCCCCTACGAGCAGTACTTC	CAWTEAGSPYEQYF	.	TRBV30	TRBJ2-7	TRBD2
TGCGCCAGCAGCCAAGATAGGGACAGGGAAATTCAGCCCCAGCATTTT	CASSQDRDREIQPQHF	.	TRBV4-1	TRBJ1-5	TRBD1
TGCGCCAGCAGCTTAGGGGGTGTGGGCACTGAAGCTTTCTTT	CASSLGGVGTEAFF	.	TRBV5-1	TRBJ1-1	.
TGCGCCAGCAGTTCTGACAGTAACTGTGGCTACACCTTC	CASSSDSNCGYTF	.	TRBV10-1	TRBJ1-2	.
TGTGCCAGCAGCACCGCACAGGGCGCTAGCGAGGTGCTTGAGCAGTTCTTC	CASSTAQGASEVLEQFF	.	TRBV11-2	TRBJ2-1	.
TGTGCCAGTAAAGAGGGGGTTACTGAAGCTTTCTTT	CASKEGVTEAFF	.	TRBV19	TRBJ1-1	.
TGTGCCAGCAGTTTAGAGGGCAGTCGATCCTACGAGCAGTACTTC	CASSLEGSRSYEQYF	.	TRBV28	TRBJ2-7	.
TGTGCCAGCAGTGAAGCCAGCGGATCCTACAATGAGCAGTTCTTC	CASSEASGSYNEQFF	.	TRBV6-1	TRBJ2-1	.